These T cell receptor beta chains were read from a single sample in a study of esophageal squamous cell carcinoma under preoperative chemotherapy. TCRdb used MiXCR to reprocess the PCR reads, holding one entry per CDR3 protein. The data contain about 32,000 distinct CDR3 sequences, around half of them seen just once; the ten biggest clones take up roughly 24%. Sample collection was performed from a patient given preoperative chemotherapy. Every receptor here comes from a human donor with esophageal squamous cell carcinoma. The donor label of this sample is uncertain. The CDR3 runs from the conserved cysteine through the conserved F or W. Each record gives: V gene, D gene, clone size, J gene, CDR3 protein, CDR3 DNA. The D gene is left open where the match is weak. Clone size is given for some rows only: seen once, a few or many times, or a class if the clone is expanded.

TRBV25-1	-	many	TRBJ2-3	CATWDSTDTQYF	TGTGCCACCTGGGACAGCACAGATACGCAGTATTTT
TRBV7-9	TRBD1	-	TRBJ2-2	CASSLAPGTGMPGELFF	TGTGCCAGCAGCTTAGCGCCCGGGACAGGGATGCCCGGGGAGCTGTTTTTT
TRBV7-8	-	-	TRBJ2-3	CASSLVVGAKDTQYF	TGTGCCAGCAGCTTGGTGGTGGGCGCCAAAGATACGCAGTACTTT
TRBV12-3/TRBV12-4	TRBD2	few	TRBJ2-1	CASSLIGGSPDNEQFF	TGTGCCAGCAGCCTGATCGGCGGGAGTCCCGACAATGAGCAGTTCTTC
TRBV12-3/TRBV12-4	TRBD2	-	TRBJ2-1	CASRRTSGAANNEQFF	TGTGCCAGCAGAAGGACTAGCGGGGCAGCGAACAATGAGCAGTTCTTC
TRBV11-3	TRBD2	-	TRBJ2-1	CASSLKLAAYEQFF	TGTGCCAGCAGCTTGAAGCTAGCGGCCTACGAGCAGTTCTTC
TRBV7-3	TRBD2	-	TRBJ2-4	CASSRELGRGARDTQYF	TGTGCCAGCAGCCGCGAACTGGGGCGGGGGGCCAGAGATACTCAGTATTTC
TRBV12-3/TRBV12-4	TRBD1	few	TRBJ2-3	CASRRGQGTDTQYF	TGTGCCAGCAGGAGGGGACAGGGCACAGATACGCAGTATTTT
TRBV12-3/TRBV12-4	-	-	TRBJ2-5	CASSLQETQYF	TGTGCCAGCAGTTTACAAGAGACCCAGTACTTC
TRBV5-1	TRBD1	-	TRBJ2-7	CASSLRTGWAEQYF	TGCGCCAGCAGCTTGCGGACAGGGTGGGCCGAGCAGTACTTC